This T cell receptor beta chain was documented in a study of cytomegalovirus exposure and HLA in healthy donors. The study, taken as a whole, reports: Only CMV serostatus was available as immune exposure information. The investigators catalogued 164 TCR beta chains as cytomegalovirus-associated.

Germline loops: CDR1 SGHRS, CDR2 YFSETQ. The length of the CDR3 is 14 residues. V lost 6 bases to trimming and J lost 4 bases; unmatched junction nucleotides: 3. The PCR ran on 60 Vbeta and 13 Jbeta primers. TCRdb keeps only in-frame clones here, not all; method: immunoSEQ multiplex PCR. The sample includes around 91,000 clones, about 77% of them seen just once. This clone was recorded a few times. Its specificity is unknown. The sample comprised PBMCs. The rearrangement links TRBV5-1 to TRBJ2-1; the match to TRBD2 covers 11 bases. This clonotype originated in a male donor in good health and CMV-seropositive. CDR3 sequence (DNA): TGCGCCAGCACCTCTAGCGGGGGGTACAATGAGCAGTTCTTC. The encoded protein is CASTSSGGYNEQFF.